Described below is a single TCR beta chain sequence and its context. These data originate in a study of blood T cell repertoires in COVID-19. Study context: The origin of the acute and convalescent COVID-19 samples was the United States, Italy and Spain. Sample material is recorded as cDNA or gDNA derived from T cells, B-cell-depleted T cells, or PBMCs.

Original processing notes: Nucleated cell number was recorded as an estimate derived from reference gene primer amplification. Measured with immunoSEQ multiplex PCR; TCRdb has only the in-frame clones, and not every one. The DNA gave D and trimming, while V, J and clone size come from that table. The sample lists fewer than 200,000 clones, over 80% seen once, with 7.6% in the top ten. Germline CDR1 and CDR2: LNHDA and SQIVND (reference sequence). CDR3 length equals 13 residues. The V end lost 6 bases, the J end lost 3 bases, and 12 bases lay between the germline ends. Seattle-derived patients entered the study during active infection and were followed longitudinally.

This clonotype was obtained from a woman in her sixties or seventies with COVID-19, enrolled during active disease. The chain recombines TRBV19 with TRBJ2-7, with D possibly matching TRBD2 (6 bases). Sequencing was performed on peripheral blood. The CDR3 nucleotides read TGTGCCAGTAGCCGTTCTAGCGTCTACGAGCAGTACTTC. Translating it yields CASSRSSVYEQYF.